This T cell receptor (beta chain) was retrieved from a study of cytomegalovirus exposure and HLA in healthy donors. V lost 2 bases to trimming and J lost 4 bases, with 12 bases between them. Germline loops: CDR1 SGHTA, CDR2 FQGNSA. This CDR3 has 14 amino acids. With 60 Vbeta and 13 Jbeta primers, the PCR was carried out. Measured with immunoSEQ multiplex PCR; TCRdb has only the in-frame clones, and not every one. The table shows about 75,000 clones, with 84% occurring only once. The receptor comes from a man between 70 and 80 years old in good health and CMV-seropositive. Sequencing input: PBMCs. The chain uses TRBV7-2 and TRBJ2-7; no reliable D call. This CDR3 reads CASSLPLTKYEQYF. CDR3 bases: TGTGCCAGCAGCTTACCGCTTACAAAGTACGAGCAGTACTTC.